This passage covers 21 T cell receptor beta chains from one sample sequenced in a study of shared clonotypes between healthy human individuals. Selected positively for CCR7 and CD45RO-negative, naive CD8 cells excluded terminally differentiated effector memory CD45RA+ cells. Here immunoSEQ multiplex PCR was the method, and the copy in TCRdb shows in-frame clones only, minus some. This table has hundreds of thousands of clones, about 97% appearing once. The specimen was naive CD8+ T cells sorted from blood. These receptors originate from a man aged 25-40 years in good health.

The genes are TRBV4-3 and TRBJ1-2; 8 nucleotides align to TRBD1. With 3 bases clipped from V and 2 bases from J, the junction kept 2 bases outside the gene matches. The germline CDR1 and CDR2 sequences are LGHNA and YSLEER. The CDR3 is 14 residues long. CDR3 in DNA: TGCGCCAGCAGCCAGTGGACAGGGAACTATGGCTACACCTTC. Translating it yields CASSQWTGNYGYTF.

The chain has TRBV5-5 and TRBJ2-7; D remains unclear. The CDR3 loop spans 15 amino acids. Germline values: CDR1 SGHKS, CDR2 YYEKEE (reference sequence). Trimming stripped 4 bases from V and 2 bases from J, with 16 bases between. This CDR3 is CASSLYMTTPYEQYF. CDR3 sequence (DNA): TGTGCCAGCAGCCTATACATGACGACTCCCTACGAGCAGTACTTC.

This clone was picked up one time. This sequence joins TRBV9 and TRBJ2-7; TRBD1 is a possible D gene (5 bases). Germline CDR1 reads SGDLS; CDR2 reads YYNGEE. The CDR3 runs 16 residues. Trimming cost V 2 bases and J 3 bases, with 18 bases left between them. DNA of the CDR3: TGTGCCAGCAGCGTGGGATCAAGCTCGACAGACTACGAGCAGTACTTC. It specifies CASSVGSSSTDYEQYF.

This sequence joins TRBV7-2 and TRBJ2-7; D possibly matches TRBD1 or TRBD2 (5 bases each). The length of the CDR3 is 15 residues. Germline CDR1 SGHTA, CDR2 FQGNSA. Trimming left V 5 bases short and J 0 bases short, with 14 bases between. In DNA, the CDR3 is TGTGCCAGCAGCCCCCTACGGGGCAGCTCCTACGAGCAGTACTTC. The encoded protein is CASSPLRGSSYEQYF. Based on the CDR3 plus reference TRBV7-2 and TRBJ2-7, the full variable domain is GAGVSQSPSNKVTEKGKDVELRCDPISGHTALYWYRQSLGQGLEFLIYFQGNSAPDKSGLPSDRFSAERTGGSVSTLTIQRTQQEDSAVYLCASSPLRGSSYEQYFGPGTRLTVT.

CDR3: CASSRLADRDTIYEQYF. As DNA, the CDR3 is TGTGCCAGCAGCCGTTTAGCGGACCGGGACACGATTTACGAGCAGTACTTC. The chain employs TRBV9 and TRBJ2-7; D could derive from TRBD1 or TRBD2 (6 bases each). V lost 4 bases and J lost 4, with 24 bases in between. CDR1 is SGDLS and CDR2 is YYNGEE in the germline V gene. This CDR3 has 17 amino acids.

CDR3: CASTPPWYNEQFF. Here the CDR3 DNA reads TGTGCCAGCACCCCACCCTGGTACAATGAGCAGTTCTTC. The chain recombines TRBV7-9 with TRBJ2-1, with unresolved D. CDR1 and CDR2 from the germline V gene are SEHNR and FQNEAQ (reference sequence). The CDR3 has 13 amino acids. Trimming shortened V by 7 bases and J by 4 bases, and 11 bases separated the two germline ends.

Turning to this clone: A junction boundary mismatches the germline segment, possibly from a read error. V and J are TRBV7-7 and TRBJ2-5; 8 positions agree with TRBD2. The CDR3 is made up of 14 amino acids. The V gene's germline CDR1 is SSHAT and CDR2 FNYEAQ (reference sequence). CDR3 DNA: TGTGCTAGCAGCCTAGCGGGCACTCAAGAGACCCAGTACTTC. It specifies CASSLAGTQETQYF.

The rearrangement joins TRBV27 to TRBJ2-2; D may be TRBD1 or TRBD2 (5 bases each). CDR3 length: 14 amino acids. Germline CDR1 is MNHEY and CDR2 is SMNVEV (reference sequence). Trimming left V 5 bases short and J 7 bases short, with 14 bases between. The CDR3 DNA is TGTGCCAGCAGTCTAGGGGACGGGCGCGGGGAGCTGTTTTTT. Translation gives CASSLGDGRGELFF.

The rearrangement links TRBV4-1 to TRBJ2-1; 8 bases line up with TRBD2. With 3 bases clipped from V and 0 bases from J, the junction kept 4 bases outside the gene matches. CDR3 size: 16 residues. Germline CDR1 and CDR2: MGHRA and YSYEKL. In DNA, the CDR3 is TGCGCCAGCAGCCAGACAAGCGGGGGCTCCTACAATGAGCAGTTCTTC. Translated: CASSQTSGGSYNEQFF.

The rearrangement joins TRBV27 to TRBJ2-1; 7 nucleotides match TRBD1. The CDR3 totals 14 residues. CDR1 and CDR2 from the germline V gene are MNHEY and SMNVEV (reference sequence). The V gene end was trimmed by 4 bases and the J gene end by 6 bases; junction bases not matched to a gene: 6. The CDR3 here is CASSYSRQGNEQFF. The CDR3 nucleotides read TGTGCCAGCAGTTACTCCCGACAGGGCAATGAGCAGTTCTTC.

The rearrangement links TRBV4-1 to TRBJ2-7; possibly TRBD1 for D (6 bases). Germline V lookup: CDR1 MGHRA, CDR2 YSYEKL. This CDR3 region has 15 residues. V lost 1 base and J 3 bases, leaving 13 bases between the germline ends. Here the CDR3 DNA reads TGCGCCAGCAGCCAAGTCGAGGGCAGGGGCTACGAGCAGTACTTC. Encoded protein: CASSQVEGRGYEQYF.

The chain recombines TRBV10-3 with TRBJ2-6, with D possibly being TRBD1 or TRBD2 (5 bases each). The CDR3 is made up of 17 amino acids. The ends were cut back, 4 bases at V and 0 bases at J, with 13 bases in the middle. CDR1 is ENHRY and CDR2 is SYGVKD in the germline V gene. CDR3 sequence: CAISGTGLASGANVLTF. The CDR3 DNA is TGTGCCATCAGTGGAACAGGACTGGCCTCTGGGGCCAACGTCCTGACTTTC.

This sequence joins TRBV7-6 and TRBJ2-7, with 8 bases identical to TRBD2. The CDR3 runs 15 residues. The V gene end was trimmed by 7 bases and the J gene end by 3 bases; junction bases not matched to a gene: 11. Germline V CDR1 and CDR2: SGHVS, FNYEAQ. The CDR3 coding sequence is TGTGCCAGCACCCCGGGGGGGGTTGAGGTCTACGAGCAGTACTTC. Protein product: CASTPGGVEVYEQYF. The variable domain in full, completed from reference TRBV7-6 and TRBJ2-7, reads GAGVSQSPRYKVTKRGQDVALRCDPISGHVSLYWYRQALGQGPEFLTYFNYEAQQDKSGLPNDRFSAERPEGSISTLTIQRTEQRDSAMYRCASTPGGVEVYEQYFGPGTRLTVT.

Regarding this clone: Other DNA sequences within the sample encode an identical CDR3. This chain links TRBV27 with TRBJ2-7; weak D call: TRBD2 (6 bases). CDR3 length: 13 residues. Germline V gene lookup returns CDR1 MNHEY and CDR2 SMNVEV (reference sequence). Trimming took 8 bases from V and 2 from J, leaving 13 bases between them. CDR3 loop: CASSSRGPYEQYF. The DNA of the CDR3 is TGTGCCAGCTCTTCGCGGGGCCCCTACGAGCAGTACTTC.

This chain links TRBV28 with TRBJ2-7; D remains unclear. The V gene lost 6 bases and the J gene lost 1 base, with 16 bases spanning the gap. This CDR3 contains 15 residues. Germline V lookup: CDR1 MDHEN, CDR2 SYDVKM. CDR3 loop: CASSTGYIASYEQYF. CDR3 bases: TGTGCCAGCAGCACCGGATATATCGCATCCTACGAGCAGTACTTC.

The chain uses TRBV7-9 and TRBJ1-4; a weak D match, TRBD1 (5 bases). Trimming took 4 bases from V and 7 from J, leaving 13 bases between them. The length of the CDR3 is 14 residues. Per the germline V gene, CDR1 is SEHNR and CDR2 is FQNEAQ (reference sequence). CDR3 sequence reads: CASSYPGRAEKLFF. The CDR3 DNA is TGTGCCAGCAGCTACCCAGGGCGGGCTGAAAAACTGTTTTTT.

The CDR3 DNA is TGCAGCGCGGGGGATAGGGGGACCTACGAGCAGTACTTC. It codes for CSAGDRGTYEQYF. The chain joins TRBV29-1 to TRBJ2-7; D possibly uses TRBD1 or TRBD2 (6 bases each). The CDR3 is made up of 13 amino acids. CDR1 is SQVTM and CDR2 is ANQGSEA in the germline V gene. V gave up 7 bases and J gave up 2 bases, with 15 bases separating them.

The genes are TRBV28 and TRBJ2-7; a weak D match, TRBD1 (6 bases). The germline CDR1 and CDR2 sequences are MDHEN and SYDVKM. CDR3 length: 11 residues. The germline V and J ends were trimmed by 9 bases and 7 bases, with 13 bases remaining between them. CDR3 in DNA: TGTGCCAGTACTACAGGGCGGGAGCAGTACTTC. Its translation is CASTTGREQYF. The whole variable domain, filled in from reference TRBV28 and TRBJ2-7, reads DVKVTQSSRYLVKRTGEKVFLECVQDMDHENMFWYRQDPGLGLRLIYFSYDVKMKEKGDIPEGYSVSREKKERFSLILESASTNQTSMYLCASTTGREQYFGPGTRLTVT.

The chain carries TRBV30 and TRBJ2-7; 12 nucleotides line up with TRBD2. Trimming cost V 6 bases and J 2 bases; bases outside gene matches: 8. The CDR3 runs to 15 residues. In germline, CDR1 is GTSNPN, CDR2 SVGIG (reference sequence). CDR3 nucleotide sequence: TGTGCCTGTTTCCTGACTAGCGGGAGCACCTACGAGCAGTACTTC. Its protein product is CACFLTSGSTYEQYF.

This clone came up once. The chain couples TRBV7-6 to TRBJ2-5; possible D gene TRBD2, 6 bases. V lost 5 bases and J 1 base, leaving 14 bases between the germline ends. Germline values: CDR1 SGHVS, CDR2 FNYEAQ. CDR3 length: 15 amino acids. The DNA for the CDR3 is TGTGCCAGCAGCCGAGAGGGACTTGCCCAAGAGACCCAGTACTTC. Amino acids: CASSREGLAQETQYF.

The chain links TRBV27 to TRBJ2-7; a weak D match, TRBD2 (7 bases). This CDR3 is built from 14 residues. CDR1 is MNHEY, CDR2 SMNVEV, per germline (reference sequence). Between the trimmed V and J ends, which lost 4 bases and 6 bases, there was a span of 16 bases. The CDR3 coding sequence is TGTGCCAGCAGTTACTTTTCAGGGGAGGGCGAGCAGTACTTC. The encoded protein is CASSYFSGEGEQYF.